These 18 T cell receptor beta chains originate from one sample sequenced in a study of cytomegalovirus exposure and HLA in healthy donors. It was with 60 Vbeta and 13 Jbeta primers that the PCR ran. The repertoire was sequenced with immunoSEQ multiplex PCR; TCRdb's copy has only in-frame clones and lacks some. The table records 190,000 or so clones, roughly three quarters of them present only once. The sequenced sample consisted of PBMCs. These receptors originate from a male donor in good health and CMV-seropositive.

The V call is TRBV4-3, the J call TRBJ1-1; D unresolved. The ends were cut back, 4 bases at V and 1 base at J, with 10 bases in the middle. From germline, CDR1 is LGHNA and CDR2 YSLEER. This CDR3 spans 14 amino acids. This chain's CDR3 is CASSRITANTEAFF. DNA for the CDR3: TGCGCCAGCAGCCGAATTACAGCGAACACTGAAGCTTTCTTT.

The chain joins TRBV19 to TRBJ2-5; 9 bases map to TRBD2. J lost 5 bases, V lost 6 bases, and 7 bases had no gene match. Germline CDR1 reads LNHDA; CDR2 reads SQIVND (reference sequence). This CDR3 is 14 amino acids long. CDR3 nucleotides: TGTGCCAGTAGCCTGGGACTAGCTAGGGAGACCCAGTACTTC. Protein product: CASSLGLARETQYF.

V gene TRBV29-1 combines with J gene TRBJ2-5; TRBD2 aligns across 8 bases. The CDR3 has 13 amino acids. After removal of 7 bases from V and 4 bases from J, the junction contained 8 bases not matched to a gene. Germline V lookup: CDR1 SQVTM, CDR2 ANQGSEA. The CDR3: CSDHTAGGETQYF. The CDR3 nucleotides read TGCAGCGACCATACCGCGGGGGGAGAGACCCAGTACTTC.

The V and J genes are TRBV18 and TRBJ1-1, with D uncertain. The CDR3 has 16 amino acids. The V and J ends lost 1 base and 1 base respectively, with 13 bases between them. Germline V gene data show CDR1 as KGHSH and CDR2 as LQKENI. CDR3 sequence: CASSPRIGEANTEAFF. Written as DNA, the CDR3 is TGTGCCAGCTCACCACGAATAGGAGAAGCGAACACTGAAGCTTTCTTT.

In its sample, this clone was seen once. The V gene is TRBV6-1, the J gene TRBJ1-5; D unclear. The length of the CDR3 is 13 residues. Germline-derived CDR1 and CDR2 are MNHNS and SASEGT. Trimming removed 9 bases at V and 2 bases at J, with 11 bases between. CDR3 in DNA: TGTGCCAGTAATCCGGAGGGCAATCAGCCCCAGCATTTT. It is translated as CASNPEGNQPQHF.

The chain joins TRBV4-3 to TRBJ2-2; D call uncertain. Trimming removed 4 bases at V and 1 base at J, with 16 bases between. This CDR3 is 17 amino acids long. Per the germline V gene, CDR1 is LGHNA and CDR2 is YSLEER. As DNA, the CDR3 is TGCGCCAGCAGCCTAACCCGGGTATCCGGGAACACCGGGGAGCTGTTTTTT. Its protein product is CASSLTRVSGNTGELFF.

This rearrangement joins TRBV6-4 to TRBJ2-3; 9 nucleotides align to TRBD2. V dropped 2 bases and J dropped 6; count of bases not matched to a gene: 6. The CDR3 is made up of 15 amino acids. The V gene's germline CDR1 is MRHNA and CDR2 SNTAGT. The CDR3 reads CASSDVEAGGDTQYF. DNA of the CDR3: TGTGCCAGCAGTGACGTTGAAGCGGGGGGCGATACGCAGTATTTT.

This sequence joins TRBV11-2 and TRBJ2-7, with D maybe TRBD1 (6 bases). This CDR3 has 15 amino acids. V lost 5 bases and J 1 base, leaving 15 bases between the germline ends. Germline-derived CDR1 and CDR2 are SGHAT and FQNNGV. The CDR3 spells CASSLRTGTSYEQYF. The CDR3 DNA follows: TGTGCCAGCAGCCTCCGCACCGGGACATCCTACGAGCAGTACTTC.

This clone was seen a few times. The chain joins TRBV7-9 to TRBJ2-4; D is perhaps TRBD2 (6 bases). Between the trimmed V and J ends, which lost 5 bases and 7 bases, there was a span of 21 bases. The CDR3 has 16 amino acids. Germline lookup yields CDR1 SEHNR and CDR2 FQNEAQ (reference sequence). CDR3 protein: CASSPRPGLRSNIQYF. The CDR3 DNA follows: TGTGCCAGCAGCCCACGACCGGGACTCCGTTCGAACATTCAGTACTTC.

In the case of this clone: The same CDR3 is also encoded by other DNA sequences in this sample. The rearrangement joins TRBV7-2 to TRBJ2-5, with 8 bases matching TRBD2. With V trimmed by 4 bases and J by 2 bases, 3 bases remained unmatched. Germline CDR1 SGHTA, CDR2 FQGNSA. The CDR3 extends over 14 amino acids. The CDR3 sequence: CASSYGTSQETQYF. The CDR3 coding sequence is TGTGCCAGCAGCTACGGGACTAGTCAAGAGACCCAGTACTTC.

This clone is a singleton in its sample. This sequence joins TRBV4-1 and TRBJ2-1, with a weak D call TRBD2 (5 bases). This CDR3 has 14 residues. Trimming pared 5 bases from V and 5 bases from J, leaving 13 bases between. Germline V gives CDR1 MGHRA, CDR2 YSYEKL. The CDR3 coding sequence is TGCGCCAGCAGCTCCCCCCCGGGGAACAATGAGCAGTTCTTC. Protein sequence: CASSSPPGNNEQFF.

The chain links TRBV12-5 to TRBJ1-5; D possibly corresponds to TRBD1 (6 bases). The germline CDR1 and CDR2 sequences are LGHNT and FRNRAP. The CDR3 is 18 amino acids. Trimming took 2 bases from V and 0 from J, leaving 17 bases between them. The CDR3 reads CASGLLQGDISSNQPQHF. The CDR3 DNA is TGTGCTAGTGGTTTGCTCCAAGGGGACATCTCTAGCAATCAGCCCCAGCATTTT.

J is TRBJ2-1 and V is TRBV6-5, with 14 nucleotides matching TRBD2. The ends lost 6 bases at V and 6 bases at J; junction bases unmatched: 4. The CDR3 consists of 15 residues. The germline V gene has CDR1 MNHEY and CDR2 SVGAGI. The CDR3 sequence: CASSSGLAGGNEQFF. CDR3 bases: TGTGCCAGCAGCTCAGGACTAGCGGGAGGCAATGAGCAGTTCTTC.

The J gene is TRBJ1-2, the V gene TRBV5-4; TRBD1 aligns across 8 bases. This CDR3 has 16 residues. After removal of 5 bases from V and 7 bases from J, the junction contained 16 bases not matched to a gene. Germline loops: CDR1 SGHNT, CDR2 YYREEE (reference sequence). CDR3 DNA: TGTGCCAGCAGTTTCCTAGGACAGGGAAAGATGGGTGGCTACACCTTC. It codes for CASSFLGQGKMGGYTF.

Concerning this clone itself: Germline and junction disagree at one end, which may indicate a read error. The chain employs TRBV11-3 and TRBJ2-2, with a tentative D call TRBD2 (5 bases). CDR3 length equals 14 residues. Germline CDR1 SGHNT, CDR2 YENEEA. The CDR3 DNA reads TGTGCCAGCAGCTTAGCGGGGAACGCCGGGGAGCTGTTTTTT. Encoded protein: CASSLAGNAGELFF.

This clone was observed a single time. The rearrangement joins TRBV19 to TRBJ1-1, with D possibly matching TRBD1 (5 bases). Germline loops: CDR1 LNHDA, CDR2 SQIVND (reference sequence). There are 13 residues in the CDR3. Between the trimmed V and J ends, which lost 7 bases and 2 bases, there was a span of 11 bases. CDR3 bases: TGTGCCAGTACCATCGGGGGAAACACTGAAGCTTTCTTT. It codes for CASTIGGNTEAFF.

The V and J genes are TRBV5-4 and TRBJ1-5, with TRBD1 matching 7 bases. Trimming took 2 bases from V and 4 from J; bases not matched to a gene: 3. This CDR3 has 14 residues. Germline lookup yields CDR1 SGHNT and CDR2 YYREEE (reference sequence). This chain's CDR3 is CASSFRDRNQPQHF. CDR3 coding DNA: TGTGCCAGCAGCTTTAGGGACAGAAATCAGCCCCAGCATTTT.

This chain joins TRBV11-1 and TRBJ1-1; 7 positions agree with TRBD1. The CDR3 length is 13 residues. V shed 5 bases and J 8 bases; nucleotides not matched to a gene: 8. In germline, CDR1 is SGHAT, CDR2 FQDESV (reference sequence). CDR3 region: CASSVNRGGEAFF. The CDR3 DNA reads as TGTGCCAGCAGCGTTAACAGGGGCGGCGAAGCTTTCTTT.